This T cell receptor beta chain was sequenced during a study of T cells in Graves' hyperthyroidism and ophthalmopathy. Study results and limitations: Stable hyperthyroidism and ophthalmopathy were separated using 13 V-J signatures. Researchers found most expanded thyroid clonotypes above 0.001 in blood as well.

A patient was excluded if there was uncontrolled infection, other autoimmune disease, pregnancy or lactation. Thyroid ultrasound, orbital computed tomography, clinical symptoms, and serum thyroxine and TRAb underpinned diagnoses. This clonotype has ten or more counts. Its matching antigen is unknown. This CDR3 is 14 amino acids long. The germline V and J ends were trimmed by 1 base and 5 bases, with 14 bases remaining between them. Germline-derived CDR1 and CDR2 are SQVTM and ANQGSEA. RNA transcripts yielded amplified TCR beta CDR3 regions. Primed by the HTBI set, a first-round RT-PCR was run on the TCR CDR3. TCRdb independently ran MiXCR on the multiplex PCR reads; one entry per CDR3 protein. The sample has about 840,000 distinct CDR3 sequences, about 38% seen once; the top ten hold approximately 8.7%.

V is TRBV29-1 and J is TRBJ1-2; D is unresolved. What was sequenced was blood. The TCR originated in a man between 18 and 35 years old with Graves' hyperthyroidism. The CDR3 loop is CSVEAEDRPYGYTF. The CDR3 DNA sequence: TGCAGCGTTGAAGCTGAGGACCGACCTTATGGCTACACCTTC.